This entry lists 8 T cell receptor beta chains sequenced from one sample in a study of T cells in Graves' hyperthyroidism and ophthalmopathy. Amplified TCR beta CDR3 regions derived from RNA transcripts. The HTBI primer set served for first-round RT-PCR of the TCR CDR3. Each CDR3 protein gets one entry after TCRdb re-called the multiplex PCR reads with MiXCR. Of about 620,000 distinct CDR3 sequences listed, around 16% are singletons. Material: blood. These receptors all stem from a woman in her 30s with Graves' hyperthyroidism.

This clonotype showed up many times. The junction does not match germline at one end; this may be a read error. V is TRBV27 and J is TRBJ1-1; D gene ambiguous. Germline CDR1 reads MNHEY; CDR2 reads SMNVEV (reference sequence). CDR3 length: 13 amino acids. The CDR3 here is CASSLSTNTEAFF. DNA of the CDR3: TGTGCCAGCAGCTTATCAACCAACACTGAAGCTTTCTTT.

Written as DNA, the CDR3 is TGTGCTAGCACCTTAGATACTAGAAACACTGAGCAGTTCTTC. Amino acids: CASTLDTRNTEQFF. This chain joins TRBV18 and TRBJ2-1; tentative D call: TRBD2 (5 bases). The CDR3 totals 14 residues. Per the germline V gene, CDR1 is KGHSH and CDR2 is LQKENI. Full variable domain (missing parts from reference TRBV18 and TRBJ2-1): NAGVMQNPRHLVRRRGQEARLRCSPMKGHSHVYWYRQLPEEGLKFMVYLQKENIIDESGMPKERFSAEFPKEGPSILRIQQVVRGDSAAYFCASTLDTRNTEQFFGPGTRLTVL.

This clonotype was counted a few times. The chain links TRBV4-1 to TRBJ2-5; 8 nucleotides match TRBD2. The CDR3 runs 15 residues. V shed 4 bases and J 1 base; nucleotides not matched to a gene: 5. The V gene's germline CDR1 is MGHRA and CDR2 YSYEKL. The CDR3 reads CASSPILAAQETQYF. For the CDR3, the DNA is TGCGCCAGCAGCCCCATACTAGCGGCCCAAGAGACCCAGTACTTC.

In its sample, this clonotype was seen many times. The chain recombines TRBV20-1 with TRBJ1-4, with D unclear. The CDR3 totals 16 residues. The V end was cut by 1 base, the J end by 0 bases, with 12 bases between. Germline CDR1 and CDR2: DFQATT and SNEGSKA (reference sequence). CDR3 amino acids: CSARGDTATTNEKLFF. Written as DNA, the CDR3 is TGCAGTGCTAGAGGAGATACAGCGACAACTAATGAAAAACTGTTTTTT.

This clonotype was seen repeatedly, ten times or more. This chain uses TRBV11-2 with TRBJ2-3; 8 bases are shared with TRBD2. The germline V gene encodes CDR1 SGHAT and CDR2 FQNNGV. The length of the CDR3 is 15 residues. After removal of 5 bases from V and 3 bases from J, the junction contained 7 bases not matched to a gene. The CDR3 region is CASSPGTSRTDTQYF. The DNA of the CDR3 is TGTGCCAGCAGCCCCGGGACTAGTAGGACAGATACGCAGTATTTT.

This clonotype was observed at least ten times. This chain joins TRBV12-3 or TRBV12-4 and TRBJ2-5; D is unresolved. V shed 4 bases and J shed 4 bases, with 16 bases lying between them. CDR3 length: 15 amino acids. The CDR3 coding sequence is TGTGCCAGCAGTTACACGGCCGGAGACTCAGAGACCCAGTACTTC. Translating it yields CASSYTAGDSETQYF.

The chain employs TRBV11-2 and TRBJ1-3; D is uncertain. V lost 2 bases and J lost 0, with 14 bases in between. CDR1 is SGHAT and CDR2 is FQNNGV in the germline V gene. This CDR3 region has 17 residues. The CDR3 nucleotides are TGTGCCAGCAGCTTAAGCGGACTCCTCAGCTCTGGAAACACCATATATTTT. Protein sequence: CASSLSGLLSSGNTIYF.

This clonotype turned up a few times. The chain joins TRBV5-1 to TRBJ1-2; TRBD1 matches 9 bases. This CDR3 region has 15 residues. Germline values: CDR1 SGHRS, CDR2 YFSETQ. V dropped 4 bases and J dropped 7; count of bases not matched to a gene: 11. In DNA form, the CDR3 reads TGCGCCAGCAGCCCGGCGCCGGGACAGGGCCCTGGCTACACCTTC. Its protein product is CASSPAPGQGPGYTF.